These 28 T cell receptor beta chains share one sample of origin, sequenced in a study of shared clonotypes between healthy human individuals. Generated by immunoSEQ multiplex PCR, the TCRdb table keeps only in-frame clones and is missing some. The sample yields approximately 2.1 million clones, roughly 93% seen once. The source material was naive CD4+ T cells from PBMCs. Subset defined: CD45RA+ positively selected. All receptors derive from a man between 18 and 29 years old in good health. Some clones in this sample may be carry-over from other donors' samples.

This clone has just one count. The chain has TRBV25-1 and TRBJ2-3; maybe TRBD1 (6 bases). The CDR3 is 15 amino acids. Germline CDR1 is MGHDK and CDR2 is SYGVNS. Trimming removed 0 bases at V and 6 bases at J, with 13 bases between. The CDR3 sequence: CASSEYWRDRDTQYF. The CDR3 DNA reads TGTGCCAGCAGTGAATATTGGCGCGACAGGGATACGCAGTATTTT.

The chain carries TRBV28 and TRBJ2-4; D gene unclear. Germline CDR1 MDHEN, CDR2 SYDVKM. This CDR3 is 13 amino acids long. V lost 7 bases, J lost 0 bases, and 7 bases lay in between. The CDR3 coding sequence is TGTGCCAGCAACCGTCGAGCCAAAAACATTCAGTACTTC. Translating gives CASNRRAKNIQYF.

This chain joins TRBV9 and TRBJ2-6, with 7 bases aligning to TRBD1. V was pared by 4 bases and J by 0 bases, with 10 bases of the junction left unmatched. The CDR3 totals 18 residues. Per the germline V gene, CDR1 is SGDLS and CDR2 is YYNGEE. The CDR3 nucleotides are TGTGCCAGCAGCACAACCGGGACAGCTCTCTCTGGGGCCAACGTCCTGACTTTC. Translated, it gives CASSTTGTALSGANVLTF.

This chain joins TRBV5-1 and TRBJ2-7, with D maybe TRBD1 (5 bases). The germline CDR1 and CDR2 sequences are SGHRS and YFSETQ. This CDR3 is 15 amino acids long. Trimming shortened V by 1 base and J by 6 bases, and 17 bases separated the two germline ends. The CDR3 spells CASSLQQGPVGEQYF. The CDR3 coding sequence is TGCGCCAGCAGCTTGCAGCAGGGCCCGGTAGGCGAGCAGTACTTC.

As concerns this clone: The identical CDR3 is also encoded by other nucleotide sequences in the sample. Here the CDR3 reads CASSLGTSGAEQYF. CDR3 bases: TGTGCCAGCAGCCTAGGGACTAGCGGGGCCGAGCAGTACTTC. The chain couples TRBV7-3 to TRBJ2-7, with 13 bases lining up with TRBD2. Trimming at V came to 5 bases and at J to 6 bases, leaving 4 bases not matched to a gene. This CDR3 contains 14 residues. CDR1 is SGHTA and CDR2 is FQGTGA in the germline V gene.

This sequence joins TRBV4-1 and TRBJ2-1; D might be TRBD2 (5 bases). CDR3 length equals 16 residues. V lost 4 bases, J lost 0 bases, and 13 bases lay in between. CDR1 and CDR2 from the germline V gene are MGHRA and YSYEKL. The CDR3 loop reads CASSLLNLASYNEQFF. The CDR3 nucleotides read TGCGCCAGCAGCCTTCTTAATCTAGCCTCCTACAATGAGCAGTTCTTC.

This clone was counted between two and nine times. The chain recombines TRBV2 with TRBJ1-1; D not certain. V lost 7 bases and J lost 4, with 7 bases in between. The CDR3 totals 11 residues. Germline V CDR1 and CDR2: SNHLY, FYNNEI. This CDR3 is CASNGGTEAFF. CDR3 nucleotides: TGTGCCAGCAACGGAGGCACTGAAGCTTTCTTT.

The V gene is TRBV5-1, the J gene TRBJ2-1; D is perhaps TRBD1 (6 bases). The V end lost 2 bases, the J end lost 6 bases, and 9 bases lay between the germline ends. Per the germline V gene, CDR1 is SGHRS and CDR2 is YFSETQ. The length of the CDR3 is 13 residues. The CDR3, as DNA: TGCGCCAGCAGCTTTGCCAGGGGCAATGAGCAGTTCTTC. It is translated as CASSFARGNEQFF.

The CDR3, as DNA: TGTGCCAGCAGTCCCCCGTGGCTGGGCCAAGAGACCCAGTACTTC. Translating it yields CASSPPWLGQETQYF. The chain is built from TRBV28 and TRBJ2-5; D gene unclear. This CDR3 comprises 15 residues. Trimming removed 5 bases at V and 1 base at J, with 14 bases between. Germline V CDR1 and CDR2: MDHEN, SYDVKM.

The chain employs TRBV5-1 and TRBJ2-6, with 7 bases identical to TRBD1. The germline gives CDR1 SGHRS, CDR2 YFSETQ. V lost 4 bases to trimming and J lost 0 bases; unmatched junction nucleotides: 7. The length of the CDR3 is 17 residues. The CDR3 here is CASSRTGRSSGANVLTF. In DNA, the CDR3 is TGCGCCAGCAGCCGGACAGGTCGGAGCTCTGGGGCCAACGTCCTGACTTTC.

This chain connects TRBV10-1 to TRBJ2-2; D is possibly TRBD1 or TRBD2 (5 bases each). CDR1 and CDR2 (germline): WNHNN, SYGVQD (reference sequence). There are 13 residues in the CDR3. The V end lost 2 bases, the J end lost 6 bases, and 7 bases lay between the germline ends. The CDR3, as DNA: TGCGCCAGCAGTGAGCGAGGGGCCGGGGAGCTGTTTTTT. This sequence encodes CASSERGAGELFF.

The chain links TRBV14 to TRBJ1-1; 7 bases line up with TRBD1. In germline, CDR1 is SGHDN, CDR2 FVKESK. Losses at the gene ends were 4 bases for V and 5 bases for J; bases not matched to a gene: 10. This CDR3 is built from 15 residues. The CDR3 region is CASSPHEGARTEAFF. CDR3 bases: TGTGCCAGCAGCCCCCATGAGGGGGCGAGGACTGAAGCTTTCTTT.

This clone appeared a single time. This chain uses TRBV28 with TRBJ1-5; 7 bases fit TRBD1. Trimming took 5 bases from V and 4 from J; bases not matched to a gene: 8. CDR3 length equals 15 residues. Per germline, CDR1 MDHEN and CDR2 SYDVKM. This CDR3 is CASSATGSSNQPQHF. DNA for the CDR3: TGTGCCAGCAGTGCGACAGGGAGTTCAAATCAGCCCCAGCATTTT.

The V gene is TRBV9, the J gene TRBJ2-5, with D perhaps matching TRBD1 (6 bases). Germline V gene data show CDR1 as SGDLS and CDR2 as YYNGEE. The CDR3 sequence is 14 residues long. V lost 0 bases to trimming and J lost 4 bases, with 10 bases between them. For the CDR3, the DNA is TGTGCCAGCAGCGTAGATCCCAGGGGAGAGACCCAGTACTTC. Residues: CASSVDPRGETQYF.

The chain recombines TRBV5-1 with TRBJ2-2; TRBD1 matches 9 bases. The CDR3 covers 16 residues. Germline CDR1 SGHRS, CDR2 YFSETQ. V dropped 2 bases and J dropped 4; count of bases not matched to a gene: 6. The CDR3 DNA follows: TGCGCCAGCAGCTTATTACAGGGGGCGAGCACCGGGGAGCTGTTTTTT. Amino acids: CASSLLQGASTGELFF.

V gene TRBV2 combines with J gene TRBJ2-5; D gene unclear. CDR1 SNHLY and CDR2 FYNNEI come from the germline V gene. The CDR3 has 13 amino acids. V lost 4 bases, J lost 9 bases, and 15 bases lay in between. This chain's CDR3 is CASSVGPHAAQYF. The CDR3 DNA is TGTGCCAGCAGTGTCGGGCCCCATGCGGCCCAGTACTTC.

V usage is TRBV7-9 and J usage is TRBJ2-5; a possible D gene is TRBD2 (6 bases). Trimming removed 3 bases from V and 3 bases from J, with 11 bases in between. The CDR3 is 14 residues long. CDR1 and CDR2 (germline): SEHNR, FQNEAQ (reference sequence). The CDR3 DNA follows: TGTGCCAGCAGCTTGGGGGGACGTGAAGAGACCCAGTACTTC. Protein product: CASSLGGREETQYF.

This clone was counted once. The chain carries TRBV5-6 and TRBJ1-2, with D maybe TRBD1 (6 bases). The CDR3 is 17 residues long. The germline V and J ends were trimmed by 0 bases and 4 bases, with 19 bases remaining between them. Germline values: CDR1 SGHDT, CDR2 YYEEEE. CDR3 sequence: CASSLAGFGGHSYGYTF. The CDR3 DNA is TGTGCCAGCAGCTTGGCCGGGTTCGGGGGCCATTCCTATGGCTACACCTTC.

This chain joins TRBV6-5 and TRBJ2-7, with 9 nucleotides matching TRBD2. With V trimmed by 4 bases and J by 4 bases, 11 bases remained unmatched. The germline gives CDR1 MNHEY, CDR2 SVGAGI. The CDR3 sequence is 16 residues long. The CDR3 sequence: CASSFRAAGGPYEQYF. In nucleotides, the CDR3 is TGTGCCAGCAGTTTTAGGGCGGCGGGAGGGCCGTACGAGCAGTACTTC.

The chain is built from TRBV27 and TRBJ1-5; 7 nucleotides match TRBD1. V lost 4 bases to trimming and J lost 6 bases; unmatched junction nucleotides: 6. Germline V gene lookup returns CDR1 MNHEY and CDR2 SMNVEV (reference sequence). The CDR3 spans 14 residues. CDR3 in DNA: TGTGCCAGCAGTTCCCAGACAGGGAGTCAGCCCCAGCATTTT. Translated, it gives CASSSQTGSQPQHF.

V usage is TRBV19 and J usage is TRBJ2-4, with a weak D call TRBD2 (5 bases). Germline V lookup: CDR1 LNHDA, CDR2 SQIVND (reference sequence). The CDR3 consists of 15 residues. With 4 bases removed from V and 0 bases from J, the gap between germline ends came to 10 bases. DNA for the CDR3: TGTGCCAGTAGTAGGGGAGATATAGCCAAAAACATTCAGTACTTC. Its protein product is CASSRGDIAKNIQYF.

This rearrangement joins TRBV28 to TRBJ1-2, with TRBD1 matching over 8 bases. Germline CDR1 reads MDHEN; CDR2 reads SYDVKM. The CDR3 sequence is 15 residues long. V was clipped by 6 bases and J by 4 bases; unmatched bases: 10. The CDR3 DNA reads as TGTGCCAGCAGCCGAACAGGGGGGGTGGGCTATGGCTACACCTTC. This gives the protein CASSRTGGVGYGYTF.

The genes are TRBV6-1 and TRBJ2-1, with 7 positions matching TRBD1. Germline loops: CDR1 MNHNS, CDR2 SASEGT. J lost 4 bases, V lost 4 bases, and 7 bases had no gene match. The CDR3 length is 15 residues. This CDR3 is CASSAGRDSYNEQFF. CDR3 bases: TGTGCCAGCAGTGCAGGCCGGGACAGTTACAATGAGCAGTTCTTC.

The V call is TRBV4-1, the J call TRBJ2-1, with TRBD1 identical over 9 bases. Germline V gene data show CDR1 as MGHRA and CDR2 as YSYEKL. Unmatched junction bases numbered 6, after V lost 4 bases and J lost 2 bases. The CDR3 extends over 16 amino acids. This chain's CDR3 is CASSRTWTGAYNEQFF. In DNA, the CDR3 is TGCGCCAGCAGCCGTACCTGGACAGGGGCCTACAATGAGCAGTTCTTC.

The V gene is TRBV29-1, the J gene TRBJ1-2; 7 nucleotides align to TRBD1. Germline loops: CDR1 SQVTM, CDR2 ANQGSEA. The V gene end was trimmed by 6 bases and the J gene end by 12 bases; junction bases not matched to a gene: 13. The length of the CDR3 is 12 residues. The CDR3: CSVDGDRVKDTF. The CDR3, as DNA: TGCAGCGTAGACGGTGACAGGGTTAAGGACACCTTC.

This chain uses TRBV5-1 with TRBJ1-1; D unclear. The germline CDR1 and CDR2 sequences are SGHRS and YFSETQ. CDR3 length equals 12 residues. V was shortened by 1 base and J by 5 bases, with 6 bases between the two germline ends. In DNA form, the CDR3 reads TGCGCCAGCAGCTTGATCTCGACTGAAGCTTTCTTT. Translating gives CASSLISTEAFF.

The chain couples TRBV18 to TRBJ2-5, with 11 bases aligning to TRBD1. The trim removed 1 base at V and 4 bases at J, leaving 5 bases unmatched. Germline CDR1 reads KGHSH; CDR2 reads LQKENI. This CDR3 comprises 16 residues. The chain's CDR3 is CASSPRPGTGGETQYF. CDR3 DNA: TGTGCCAGCTCACCACGCCCCGGGACAGGGGGAGAGACCCAGTACTTC.

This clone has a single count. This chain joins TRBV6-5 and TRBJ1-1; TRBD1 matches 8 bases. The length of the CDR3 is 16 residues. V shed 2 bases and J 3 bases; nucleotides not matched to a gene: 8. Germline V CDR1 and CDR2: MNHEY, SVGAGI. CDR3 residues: CASSYAGGREDTEAFF. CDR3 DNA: TGTGCCAGCAGTTACGCAGGGGGCAGAGAGGACACTGAAGCTTTCTTT.